Sequencing of this TCR beta chain was carried out in a study of T cell responses to AZD1222 COVID-19 vaccine. Study overall: Analyses pooled second doses at about 4 or about 12 weeks. Regarding the study as a whole: Only a handful of AZD1222 recipients, roughly 6 in all, had baseline seropositivity.

The repertoire was sequenced with immunoSEQ multiplex PCR; TCRdb's copy has only in-frame clones and lacks some. Among over 85,000 clones listed, about 88% were seen once. Trimming stripped 2 bases from V and 4 bases from J, with 13 bases between. Germline lookup yields CDR1 SGDLS and CDR2 YYNGEE. CDR3 size: 15 residues. With respect to this clone: Its target is not known.

This TCR derives from an adult in good health. V and J are TRBV9 and TRBJ2-1; D possibly corresponds to TRBD1 (6 bases). Here the sequenced sample was peripheral blood, taken on day 0 of AZD1222 vaccination. The CDR3 loop reads CASSVVDSQYNEQFF. In DNA form, the CDR3 reads TGTGCCAGCAGCGTCGTGGACAGTCAATACAATGAGCAGTTCTTC.